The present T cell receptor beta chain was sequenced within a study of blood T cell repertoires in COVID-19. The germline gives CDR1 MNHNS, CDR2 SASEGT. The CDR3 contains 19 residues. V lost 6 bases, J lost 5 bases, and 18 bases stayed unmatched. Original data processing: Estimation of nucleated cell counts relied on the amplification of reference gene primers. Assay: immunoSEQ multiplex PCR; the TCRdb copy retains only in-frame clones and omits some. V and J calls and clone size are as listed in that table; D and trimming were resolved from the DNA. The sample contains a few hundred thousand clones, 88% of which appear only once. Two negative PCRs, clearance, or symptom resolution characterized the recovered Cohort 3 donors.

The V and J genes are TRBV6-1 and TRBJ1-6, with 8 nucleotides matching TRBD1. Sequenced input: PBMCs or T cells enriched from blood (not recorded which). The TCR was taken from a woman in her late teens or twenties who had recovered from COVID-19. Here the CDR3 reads CASRERTGYEVIDNSPLHF. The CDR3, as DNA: TGTGCCAGCAGGGAAAGGACAGGGTATGAAGTGATTGATAATTCACCCCTCCACTTT.